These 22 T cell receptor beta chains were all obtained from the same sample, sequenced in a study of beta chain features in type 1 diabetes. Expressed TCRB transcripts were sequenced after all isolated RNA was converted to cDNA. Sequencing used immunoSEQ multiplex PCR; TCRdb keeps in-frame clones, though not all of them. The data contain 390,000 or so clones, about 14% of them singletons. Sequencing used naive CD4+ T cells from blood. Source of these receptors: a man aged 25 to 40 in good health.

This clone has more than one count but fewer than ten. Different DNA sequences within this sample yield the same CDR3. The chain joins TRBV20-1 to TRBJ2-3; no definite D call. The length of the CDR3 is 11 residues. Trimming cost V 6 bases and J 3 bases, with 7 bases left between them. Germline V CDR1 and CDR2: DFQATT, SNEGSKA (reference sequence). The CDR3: CSATTTDTQYF. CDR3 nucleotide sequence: TGCAGTGCCACAACAACAGATACGCAGTATTTT.

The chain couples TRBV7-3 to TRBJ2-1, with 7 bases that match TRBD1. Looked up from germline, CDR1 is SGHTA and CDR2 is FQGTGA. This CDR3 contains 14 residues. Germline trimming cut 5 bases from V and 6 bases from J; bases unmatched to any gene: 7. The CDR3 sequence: CASSPRTGLNEQFF. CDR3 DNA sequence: TGTGCCAGCAGCCCCCGGACAGGTCTCAATGAGCAGTTCTTC.

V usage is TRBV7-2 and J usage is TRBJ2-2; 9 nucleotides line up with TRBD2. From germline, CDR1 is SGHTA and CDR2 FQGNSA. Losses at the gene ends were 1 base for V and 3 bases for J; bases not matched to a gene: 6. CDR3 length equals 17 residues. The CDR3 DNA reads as TGTGCCAGCAGCTTAGTGGCTAGCGGGACGTACACCGGGGAGCTGTTTTTT. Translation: CASSLVASGTYTGELFF.

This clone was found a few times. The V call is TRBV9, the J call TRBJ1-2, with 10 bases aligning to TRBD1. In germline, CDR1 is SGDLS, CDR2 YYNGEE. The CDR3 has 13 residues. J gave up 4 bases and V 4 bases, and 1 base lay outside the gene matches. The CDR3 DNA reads TGTGCCAGCAGCCGGACAGGGGGCTATGGCTACACCTTC. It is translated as CASSRTGGYGYTF.

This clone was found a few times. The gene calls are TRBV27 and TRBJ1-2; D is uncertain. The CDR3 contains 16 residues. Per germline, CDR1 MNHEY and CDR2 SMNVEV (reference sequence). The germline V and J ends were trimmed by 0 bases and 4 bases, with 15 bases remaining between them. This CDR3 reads CASSLSIWARAYGYTF. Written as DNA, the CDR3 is TGTGCCAGCAGTTTATCGATTTGGGCAAGGGCCTATGGCTACACCTTC.

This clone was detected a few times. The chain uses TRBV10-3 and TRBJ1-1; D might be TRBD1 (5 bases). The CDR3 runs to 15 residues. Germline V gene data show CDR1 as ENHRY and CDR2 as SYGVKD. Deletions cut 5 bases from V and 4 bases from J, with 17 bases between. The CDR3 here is CAISRIQGEGTEAFF. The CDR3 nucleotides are TGTGCCATCAGTCGGATCCAGGGAGAGGGCACTGAAGCTTTCTTT.

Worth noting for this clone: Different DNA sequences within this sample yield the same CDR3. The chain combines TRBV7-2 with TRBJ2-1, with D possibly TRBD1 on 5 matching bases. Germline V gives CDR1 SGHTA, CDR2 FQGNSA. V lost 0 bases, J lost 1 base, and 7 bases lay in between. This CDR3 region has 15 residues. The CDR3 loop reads CASSLARGSYNEQFF. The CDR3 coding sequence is TGTGCCAGCAGCTTAGCAAGGGGTTCCTACAATGAGCAGTTCTTC.

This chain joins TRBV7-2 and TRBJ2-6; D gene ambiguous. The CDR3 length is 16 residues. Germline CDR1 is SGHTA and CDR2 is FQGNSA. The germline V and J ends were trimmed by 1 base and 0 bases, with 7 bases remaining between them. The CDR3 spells CASSLGRTSGANVLTF. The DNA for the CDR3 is TGTGCCAGCAGCTTAGGACGGACCTCTGGGGCCAACGTCCTGACTTTC.

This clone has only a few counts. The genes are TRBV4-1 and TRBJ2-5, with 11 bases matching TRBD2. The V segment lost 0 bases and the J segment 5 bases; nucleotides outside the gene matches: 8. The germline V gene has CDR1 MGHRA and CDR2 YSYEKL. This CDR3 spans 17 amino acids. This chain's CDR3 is CASSQDPSGGSRETQYF. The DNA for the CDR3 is TGCGCCAGCAGCCAAGATCCTAGCGGGGGGTCGCGGGAGACCCAGTACTTC.

CDR3 amino acids: CASGLAGFSTDTQYF. The CDR3 nucleotides read TGTGCCAGCGGACTAGCGGGGTTTAGCACAGATACGCAGTATTTT. The chain carries TRBV11-2 and TRBJ2-3, with 12 bases that match TRBD2. Per the germline V gene, CDR1 is SGHAT and CDR2 is FQNNGV. This CDR3 has 15 amino acids. V was clipped by 8 bases and J by 0 bases; unmatched bases: 3.

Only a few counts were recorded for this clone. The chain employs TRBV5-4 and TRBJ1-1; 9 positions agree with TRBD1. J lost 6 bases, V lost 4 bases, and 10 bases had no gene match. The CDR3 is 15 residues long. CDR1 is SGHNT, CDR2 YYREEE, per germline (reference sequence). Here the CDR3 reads CASSPTGGFHSEAFF. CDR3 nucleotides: TGTGCCAGCAGCCCCACAGGGGGCTTCCACTCTGAAGCTTTCTTT.

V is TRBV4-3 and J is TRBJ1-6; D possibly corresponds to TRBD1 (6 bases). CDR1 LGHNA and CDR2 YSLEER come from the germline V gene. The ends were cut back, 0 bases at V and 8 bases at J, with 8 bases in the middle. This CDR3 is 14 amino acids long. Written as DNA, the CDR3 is TGCGCCAGCAGCCAAGACAGGGGTGATTCACCCCTCCACTTT. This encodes CASSQDRGDSPLHF.

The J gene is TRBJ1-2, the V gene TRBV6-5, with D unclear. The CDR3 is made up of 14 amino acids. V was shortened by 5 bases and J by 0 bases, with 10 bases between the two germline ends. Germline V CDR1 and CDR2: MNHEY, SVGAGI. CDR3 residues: CASSPDRANYGYTF. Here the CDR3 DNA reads TGTGCCAGCAGTCCGGACCGTGCTAACTATGGCTACACCTTC.

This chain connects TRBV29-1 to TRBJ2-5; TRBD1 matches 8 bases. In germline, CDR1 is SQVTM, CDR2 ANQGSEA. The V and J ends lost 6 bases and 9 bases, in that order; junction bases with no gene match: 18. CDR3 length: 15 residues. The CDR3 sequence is CSVTGQGRAGAAQYF. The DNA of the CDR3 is TGCAGCGTCACCGGACAGGGTCGGGCGGGCGCGGCCCAGTACTTC.

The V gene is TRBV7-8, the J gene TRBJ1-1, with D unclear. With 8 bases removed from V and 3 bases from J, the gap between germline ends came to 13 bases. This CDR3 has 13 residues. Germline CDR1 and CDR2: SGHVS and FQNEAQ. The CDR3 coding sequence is TGTGCCAGCGGCCGTCAGAGGGACACTGAAGCTTTCTTT. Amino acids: CASGRQRDTEAFF.

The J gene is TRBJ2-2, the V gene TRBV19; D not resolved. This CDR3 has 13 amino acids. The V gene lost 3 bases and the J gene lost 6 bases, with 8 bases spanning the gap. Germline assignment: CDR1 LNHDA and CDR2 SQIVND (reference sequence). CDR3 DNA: TGTGCCAGTAGTATTAGGATTCCCGGGGAGCTGTTTTTT. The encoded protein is CASSIRIPGELFF.

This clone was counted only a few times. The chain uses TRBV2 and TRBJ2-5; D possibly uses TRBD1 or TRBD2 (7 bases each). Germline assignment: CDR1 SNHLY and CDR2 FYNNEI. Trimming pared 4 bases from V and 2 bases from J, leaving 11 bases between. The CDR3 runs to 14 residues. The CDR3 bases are TGTGCCAGCAGTGGACAGGGAGGGCAAGAGACCCAGTACTTC. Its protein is CASSGQGGQETQYF.

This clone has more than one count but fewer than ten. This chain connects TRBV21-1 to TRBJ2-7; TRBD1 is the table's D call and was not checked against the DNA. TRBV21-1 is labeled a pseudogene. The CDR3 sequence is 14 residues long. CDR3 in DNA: TGTGCCACCCGGGACACCTACTCTTTCTACGAGCAGTACGTC. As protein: CATRDTYSFYEQYV.

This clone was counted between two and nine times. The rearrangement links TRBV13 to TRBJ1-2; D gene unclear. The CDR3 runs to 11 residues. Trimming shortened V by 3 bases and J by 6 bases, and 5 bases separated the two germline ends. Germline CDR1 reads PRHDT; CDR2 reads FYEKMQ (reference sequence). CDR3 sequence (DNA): TGTGCCAGCAGCTTTGGAAATGGCTACACCTTC. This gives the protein CASSFGNGYTF.

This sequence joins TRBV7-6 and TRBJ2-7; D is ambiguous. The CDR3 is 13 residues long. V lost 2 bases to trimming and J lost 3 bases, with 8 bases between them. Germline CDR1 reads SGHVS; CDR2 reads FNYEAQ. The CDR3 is CASSLSPGYEQYF. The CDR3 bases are TGTGCCAGCAGCTTAAGTCCGGGCTACGAGCAGTACTTC.

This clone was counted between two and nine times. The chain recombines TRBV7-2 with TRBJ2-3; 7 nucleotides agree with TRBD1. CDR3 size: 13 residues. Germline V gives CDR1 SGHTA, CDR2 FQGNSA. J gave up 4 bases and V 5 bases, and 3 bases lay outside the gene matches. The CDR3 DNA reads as TGTGCCAGCAGCGAAACAGGGGCAGATACGCAGTATTTT. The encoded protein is CASSETGADTQYF.

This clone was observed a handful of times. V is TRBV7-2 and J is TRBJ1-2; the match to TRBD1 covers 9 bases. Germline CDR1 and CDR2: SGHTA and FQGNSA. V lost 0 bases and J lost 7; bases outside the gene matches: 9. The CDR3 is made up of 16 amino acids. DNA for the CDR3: TGTGCCAGCAGCTTAGCGTTTGGGACAGGGAACGGTGGCTACACCTTC. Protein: CASSLAFGTGNGGYTF.